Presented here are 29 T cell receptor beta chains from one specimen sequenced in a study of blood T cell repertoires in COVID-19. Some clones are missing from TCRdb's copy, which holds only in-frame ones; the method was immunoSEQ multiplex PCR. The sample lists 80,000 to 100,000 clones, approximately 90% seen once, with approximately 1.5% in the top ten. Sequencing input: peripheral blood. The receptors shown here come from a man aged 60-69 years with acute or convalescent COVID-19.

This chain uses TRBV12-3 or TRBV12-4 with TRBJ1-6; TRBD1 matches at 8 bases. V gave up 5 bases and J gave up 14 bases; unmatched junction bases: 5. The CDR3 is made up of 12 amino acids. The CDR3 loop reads CASSEDRVALHF. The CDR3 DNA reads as TGTGCCAGCAGTGAGGACAGGGTGGCCCTCCACTTT.

CDR3 sequence (DNA): TGTGCCAGCAGTTTGGGGGGTCCCCTTGGCTACACCTTC. It encodes CASSLGGPLGYTF. This sequence joins TRBV12-3 or TRBV12-4 and TRBJ1-2; D is possibly TRBD1 (5 bases). V dropped 3 bases and J dropped 7 bases, with 12 bases sitting between them. The CDR3 length is 13 residues.

The CDR3: CASSSTGRAEAFF. DNA of the CDR3: TGTGCCAGCAGCTCCACGGGGAGGGCTGAAGCTTTCTTT. This chain uses TRBV3-1 (or the pseudogene TRBV3-2) with TRBJ1-1; D remains ambiguous. The CDR3 sequence is 13 residues long. Germline V gene data show CDR1 as LGHDT and CDR2 as YNNKEL (reference sequence). Trimming removed 5 bases from V and 6 bases from J, with 13 bases in between.

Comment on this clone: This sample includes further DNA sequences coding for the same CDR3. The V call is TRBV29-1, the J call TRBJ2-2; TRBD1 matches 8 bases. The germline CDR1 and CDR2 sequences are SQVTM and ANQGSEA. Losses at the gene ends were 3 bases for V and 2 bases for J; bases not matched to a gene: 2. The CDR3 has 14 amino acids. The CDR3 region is CSVDRGLNTGELFF. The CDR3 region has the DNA TGCAGCGTTGACAGGGGGCTTAACACCGGGGAGCTGTTTTTT.

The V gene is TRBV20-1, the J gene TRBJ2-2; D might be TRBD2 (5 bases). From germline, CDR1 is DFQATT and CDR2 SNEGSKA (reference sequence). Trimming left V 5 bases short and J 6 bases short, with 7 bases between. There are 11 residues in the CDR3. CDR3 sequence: CSARGSGELFF. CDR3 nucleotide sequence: TGCAGTGCTCGGGGTTCCGGGGAGCTGTTTTTT.

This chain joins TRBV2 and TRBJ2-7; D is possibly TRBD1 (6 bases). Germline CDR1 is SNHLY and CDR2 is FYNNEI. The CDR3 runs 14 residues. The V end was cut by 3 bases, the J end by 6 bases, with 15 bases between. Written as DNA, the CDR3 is TGTGCCAGCAGTGAGTCTTGGGGGACATTCGAGCAGTACTTC. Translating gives CASSESWGTFEQYF.

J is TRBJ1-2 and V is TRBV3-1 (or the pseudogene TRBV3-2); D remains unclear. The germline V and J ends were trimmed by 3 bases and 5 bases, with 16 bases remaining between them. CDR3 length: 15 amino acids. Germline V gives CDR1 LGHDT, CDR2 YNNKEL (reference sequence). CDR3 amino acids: CASSHRGGQNYGYTF. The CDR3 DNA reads TGTGCCAGCAGCCACCGGGGTGGGCAAAATTATGGCTACACCTTC.

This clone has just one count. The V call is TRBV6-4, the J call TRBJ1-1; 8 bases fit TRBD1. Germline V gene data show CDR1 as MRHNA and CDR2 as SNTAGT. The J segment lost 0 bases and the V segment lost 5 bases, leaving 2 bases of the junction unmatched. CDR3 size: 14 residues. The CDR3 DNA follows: TGTGCCAGCAGTACAGGGGGAATGAACACTGAAGCTTTCTTT. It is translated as CASSTGGMNTEAFF.

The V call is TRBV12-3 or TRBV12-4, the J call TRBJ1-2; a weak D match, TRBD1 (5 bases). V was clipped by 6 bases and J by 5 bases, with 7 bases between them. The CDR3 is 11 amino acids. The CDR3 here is CASSQGYGYTF. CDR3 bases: TGTGCCAGCAGCCAGGGATATGGCTACACCTTC.

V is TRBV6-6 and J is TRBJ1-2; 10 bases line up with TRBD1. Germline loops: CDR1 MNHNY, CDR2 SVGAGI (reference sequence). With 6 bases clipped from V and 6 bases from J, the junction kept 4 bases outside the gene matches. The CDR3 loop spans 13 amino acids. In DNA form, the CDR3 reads TGTGCCAGCAGCCCCGACAGGGGGCATGGCTACACCTTC. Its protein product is CASSPDRGHGYTF.

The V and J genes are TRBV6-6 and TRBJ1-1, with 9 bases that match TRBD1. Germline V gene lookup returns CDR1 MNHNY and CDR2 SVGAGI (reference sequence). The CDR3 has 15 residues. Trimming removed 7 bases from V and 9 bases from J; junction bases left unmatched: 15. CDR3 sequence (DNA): TGTGCCAGCAATCCAACCGGGACAGGGAGATCGAAAGCTTTCTTT. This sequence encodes CASNPTGTGRSKAFF.

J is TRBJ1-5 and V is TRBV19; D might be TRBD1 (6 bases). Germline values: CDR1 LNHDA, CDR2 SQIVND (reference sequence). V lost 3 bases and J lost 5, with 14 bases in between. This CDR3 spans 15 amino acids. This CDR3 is CASSIGQLSYQPQHF. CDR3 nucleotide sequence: TGTGCCAGTAGTATCGGACAGTTAAGTTATCAGCCCCAGCATTTT.

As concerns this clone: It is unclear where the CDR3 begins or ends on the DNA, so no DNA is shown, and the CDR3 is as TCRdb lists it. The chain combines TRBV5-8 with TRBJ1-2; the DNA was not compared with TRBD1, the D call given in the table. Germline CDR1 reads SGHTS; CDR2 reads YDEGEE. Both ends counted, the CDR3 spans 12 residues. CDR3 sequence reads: CASSWGQGALTF.

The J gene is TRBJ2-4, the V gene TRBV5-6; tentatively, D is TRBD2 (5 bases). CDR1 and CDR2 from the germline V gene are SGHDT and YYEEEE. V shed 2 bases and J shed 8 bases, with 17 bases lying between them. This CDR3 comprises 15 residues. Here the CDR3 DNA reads TGTGCCAGCAGCTTCCGATCCGGGGTCCGGGACATTCAGTACTTC. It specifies CASSFRSGVRDIQYF.

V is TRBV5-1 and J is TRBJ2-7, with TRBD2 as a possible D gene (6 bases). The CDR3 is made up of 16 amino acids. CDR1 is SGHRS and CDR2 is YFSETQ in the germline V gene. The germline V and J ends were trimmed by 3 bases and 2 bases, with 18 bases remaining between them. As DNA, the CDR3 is TGCGCCAGCAGCTATTCCGGGACTTCGGGAACCTACGAGCAGTACTTC. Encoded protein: CASSYSGTSGTYEQYF.

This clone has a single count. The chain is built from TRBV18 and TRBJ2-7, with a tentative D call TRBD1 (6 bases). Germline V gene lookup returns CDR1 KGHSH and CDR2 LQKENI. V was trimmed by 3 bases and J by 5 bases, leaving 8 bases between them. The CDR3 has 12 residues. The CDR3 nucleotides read TGTGCCAGCTCACCTTCAGGGGACGAGCAGTACGTC. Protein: CASSPSGDEQYV.

CDR3 protein: CAISAASGGRETQYF. The CDR3 nucleotides are TGTGCCATCAGTGCCGCATCGGGGGGGCGGGAGACCCAGTACTTC. The chain links TRBV10-3 to TRBJ2-5; 8 bases match TRBD2. The CDR3 totals 15 residues. Germline V lookup: CDR1 ENHRY, CDR2 SYGVKD. The J segment lost 5 bases and the V segment lost 4 bases, leaving 9 bases of the junction unmatched.

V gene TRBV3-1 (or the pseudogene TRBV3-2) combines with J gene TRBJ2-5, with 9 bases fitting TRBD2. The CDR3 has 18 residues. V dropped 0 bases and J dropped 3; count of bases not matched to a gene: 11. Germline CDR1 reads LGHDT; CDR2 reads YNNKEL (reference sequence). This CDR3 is CASSQDLAGWGMKETQYF. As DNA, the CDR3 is TGTGCCAGCAGCCAAGACCTAGCGGGGTGGGGAATGAAAGAGACCCAGTACTTC.

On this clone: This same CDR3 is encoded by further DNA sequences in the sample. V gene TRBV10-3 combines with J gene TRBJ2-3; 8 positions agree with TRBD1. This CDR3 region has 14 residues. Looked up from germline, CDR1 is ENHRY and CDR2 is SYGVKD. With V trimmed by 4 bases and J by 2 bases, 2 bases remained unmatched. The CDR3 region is CAISGTGTTDTQYF. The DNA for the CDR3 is TGTGCCATCAGTGGGACAGGGACCACAGATACGCAGTATTTT.

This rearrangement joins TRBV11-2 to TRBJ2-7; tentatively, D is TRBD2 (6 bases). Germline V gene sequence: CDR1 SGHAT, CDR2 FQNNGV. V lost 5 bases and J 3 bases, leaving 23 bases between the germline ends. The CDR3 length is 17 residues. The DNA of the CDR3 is TGTGCCAGCAGCCTAGCCCCCGGGGGTTTTCTTCGCTACGAGCAGTACTTC. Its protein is CASSLAPGGFLRYEQYF.

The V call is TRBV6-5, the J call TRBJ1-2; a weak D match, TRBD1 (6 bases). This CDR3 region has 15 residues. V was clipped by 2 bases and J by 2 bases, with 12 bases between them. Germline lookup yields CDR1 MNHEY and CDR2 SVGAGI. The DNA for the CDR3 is TGTGCCAGCAGTTACGAGGCGAGGGGGAACTATGGCTACACCTTC. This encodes CASSYEARGNYGYTF.

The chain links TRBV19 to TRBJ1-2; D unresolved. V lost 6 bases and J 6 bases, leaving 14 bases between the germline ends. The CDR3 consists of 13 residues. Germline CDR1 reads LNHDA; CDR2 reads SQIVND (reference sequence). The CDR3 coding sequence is TGTGCCAGTAGAGTCCCGGGATCTAATGGCTACACCTTC. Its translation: CASRVPGSNGYTF. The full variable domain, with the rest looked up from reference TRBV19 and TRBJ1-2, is DGGITQSPKYLFRKEGQNVTLSCEQNLNHDAMYWYRQDPGQGLRLIYYSQIVNDFQKGDIAEGYSVSREKKESFPLTVTSAQKNPTAFYLCASRVPGSNGYTFGSGTRLTVV.

The CDR3 DNA reads TGTGCCAGCAGCCAAGACCGTCAGGGATACCATGGCTACACCTTC. Translation: CASSQDRQGYHGYTF. This chain links TRBV3-1 (or the pseudogene TRBV3-2) with TRBJ1-2; D perhaps matches TRBD1 (5 bases). V lost 0 bases and J 6 bases, leaving 14 bases between the germline ends. The CDR3 is made up of 15 amino acids. Germline V gives CDR1 LGHDT, CDR2 YNNKEL (reference sequence).

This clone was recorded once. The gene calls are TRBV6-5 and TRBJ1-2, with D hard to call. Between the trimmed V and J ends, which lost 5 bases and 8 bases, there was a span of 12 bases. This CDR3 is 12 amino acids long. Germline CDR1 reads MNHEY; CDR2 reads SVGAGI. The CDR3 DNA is TGTGCCAGCAGTCAGAACCTCAGGGGCTACACCTTC. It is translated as CASSQNLRGYTF.

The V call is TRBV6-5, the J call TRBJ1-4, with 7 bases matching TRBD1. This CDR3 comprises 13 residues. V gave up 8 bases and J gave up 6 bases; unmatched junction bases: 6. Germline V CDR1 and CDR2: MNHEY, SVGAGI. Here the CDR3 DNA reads TGTGCCAGCTCTGACAGGGACTATGAAAAACTGTTTTTT. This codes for CASSDRDYEKLFF.

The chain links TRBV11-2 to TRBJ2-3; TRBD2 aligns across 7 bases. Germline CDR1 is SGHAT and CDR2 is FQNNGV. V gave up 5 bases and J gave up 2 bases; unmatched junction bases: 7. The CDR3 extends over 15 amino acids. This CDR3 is CASSGRDVTTDTQYF. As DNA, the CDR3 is TGTGCCAGCAGCGGGAGGGATGTGACCACAGATACGCAGTATTTT.

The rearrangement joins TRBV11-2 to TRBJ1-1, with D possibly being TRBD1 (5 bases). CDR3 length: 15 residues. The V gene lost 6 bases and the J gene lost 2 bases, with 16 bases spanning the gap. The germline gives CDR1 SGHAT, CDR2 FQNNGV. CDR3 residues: CASRLIARENTEAFF. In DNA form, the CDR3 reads TGTGCCAGCAGATTGATTGCCAGGGAAAACACTGAAGCTTTCTTT.

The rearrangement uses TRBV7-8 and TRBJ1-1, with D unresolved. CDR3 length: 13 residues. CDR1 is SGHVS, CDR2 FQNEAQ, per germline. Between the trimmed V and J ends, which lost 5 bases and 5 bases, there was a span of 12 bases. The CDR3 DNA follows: TGTGCCAGCAGCCAAAGACGGGTTACTGAAGCTTTCTTT. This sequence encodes CASSQRRVTEAFF.

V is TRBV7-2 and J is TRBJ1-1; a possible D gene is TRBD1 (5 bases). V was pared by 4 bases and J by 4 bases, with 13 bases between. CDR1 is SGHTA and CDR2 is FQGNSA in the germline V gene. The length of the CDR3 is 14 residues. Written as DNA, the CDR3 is TGTGCCAGCAGCTCACGTGGCAGGGTCACTGAAGCTTTCTTT. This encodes CASSSRGRVTEAFF.